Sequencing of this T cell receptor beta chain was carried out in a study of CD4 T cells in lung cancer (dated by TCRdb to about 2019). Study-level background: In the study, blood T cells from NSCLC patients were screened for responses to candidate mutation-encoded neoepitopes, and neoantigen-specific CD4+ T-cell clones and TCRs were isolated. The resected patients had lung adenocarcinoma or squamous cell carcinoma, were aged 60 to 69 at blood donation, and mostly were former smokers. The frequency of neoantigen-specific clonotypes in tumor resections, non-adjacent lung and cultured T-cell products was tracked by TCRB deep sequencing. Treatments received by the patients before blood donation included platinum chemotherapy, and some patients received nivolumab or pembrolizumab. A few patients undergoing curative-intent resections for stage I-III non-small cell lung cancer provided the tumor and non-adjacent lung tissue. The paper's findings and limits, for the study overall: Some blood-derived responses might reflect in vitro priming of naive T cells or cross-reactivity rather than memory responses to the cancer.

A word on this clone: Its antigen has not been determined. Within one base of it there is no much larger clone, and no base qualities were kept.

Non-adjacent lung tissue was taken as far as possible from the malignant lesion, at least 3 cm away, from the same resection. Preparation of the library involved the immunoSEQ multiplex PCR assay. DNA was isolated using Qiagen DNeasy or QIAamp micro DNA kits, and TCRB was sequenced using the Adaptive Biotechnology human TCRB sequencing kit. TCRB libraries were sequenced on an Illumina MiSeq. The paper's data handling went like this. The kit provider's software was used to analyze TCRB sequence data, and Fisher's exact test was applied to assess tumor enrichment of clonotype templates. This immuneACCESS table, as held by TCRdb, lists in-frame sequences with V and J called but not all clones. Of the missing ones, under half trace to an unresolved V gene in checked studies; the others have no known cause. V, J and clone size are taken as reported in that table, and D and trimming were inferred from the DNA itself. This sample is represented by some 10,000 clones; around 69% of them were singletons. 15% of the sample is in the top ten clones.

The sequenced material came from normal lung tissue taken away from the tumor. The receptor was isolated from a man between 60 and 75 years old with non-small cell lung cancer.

The CDR3 sequence is CASRQGAGEQYF. The sequenced DNA: TGCGCCAGCAGGCAGGGGGCGGGTGAGCAGTACTTC. The V and J segments used are TRBV10-2 and TRBJ2-7, with 8 central nucleotides matching TRBD1. V trim: 6 bases; J trim: 7 bases; unmatched bases: 5. From its cysteine to its phenylalanine, the CDR3 spans 12 amino acids. Kept here is only the CDR3 DNA, which spans 36 bases and is read in frame from base 1. CDR1 and CDR2 (WSHSY, SAAADI) derive from the germline V gene.